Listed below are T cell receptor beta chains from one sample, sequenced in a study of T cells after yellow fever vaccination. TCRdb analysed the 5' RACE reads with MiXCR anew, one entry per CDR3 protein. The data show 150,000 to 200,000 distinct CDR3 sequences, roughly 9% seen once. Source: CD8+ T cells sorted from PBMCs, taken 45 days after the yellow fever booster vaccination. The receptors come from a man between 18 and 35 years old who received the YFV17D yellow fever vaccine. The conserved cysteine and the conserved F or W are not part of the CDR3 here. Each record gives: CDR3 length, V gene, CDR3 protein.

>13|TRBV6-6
ASSEPDRAEYEQY
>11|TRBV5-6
ASSFELEYEQY
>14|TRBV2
ASIRQAGGPGDTQY
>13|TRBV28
ASSLYGTSRETQY
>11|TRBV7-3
ASSSRGARELF
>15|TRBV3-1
ASSQVKGLASLYEQY
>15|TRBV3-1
ASSQEGGLASQETQY
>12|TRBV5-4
ASHSGAGTGELF
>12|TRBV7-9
ASSSDRLNYGYT
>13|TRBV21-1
ASALPADLKDEQY
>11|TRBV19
ASSSDRSDTQY
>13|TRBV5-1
ASSLGTRRKETQY
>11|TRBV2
ASSAGGYNEQF